This TCR beta chain was recovered during a study of human T cells and chemical hapten exposure (dated by TCRdb to the early 2020s). At the level of the whole study: For sensitization, 2% DPC in acetone was applied to a roughly 2 cm by roughly 2 cm area of upper inner arm skin. Throughout the roughly 24-week study period, patients were also given weekly therapeutic DPC doses on the scalp. Patch tests used Finn chambers with 0.01% DPC on the upper back, scored after 6 days by International Contact Dermatitis Research Group standards. Alopecia areata with under or over 50% scalp involvement, alopecia totalis and alopecia universalis were represented in the patient cohort, which was mostly female. Libraries were pooled for sequencing, and per-sample TCR yields varied mainly because of small differences in library volumes within the pool. Peripheral blood TCR repertoire changes were tracked in vivo in alopecia patients during primary and secondary sensitization to the hapten diphenylcyclopropenone (DPC). Blood samples were taken from patients before sensitization (week 0) and then at 2, 6 and about 24 weeks after DPC sensitization. Twenty-nine alopecia patients gave blood for TCR sequencing at one to four time points (pre-sensitization, 2, 6 and 24 weeks).

Concerning this clonotype itself: Its target antigen remains unknown. No much larger clone exists at a distance of one base, and base qualities are not known.

What the time point label conveys for this sample: pre-sensitization, week 0. Read against the paper, the sample's treatment or condition label means: therapeutic diphenylcyclopropenone sensitization with weekly scalp DPC. At every patch-test visit, the blood draw took place before the patch test was put on. Patients were eligible if aged 18 to 70, diagnosed with alopecia and judged suitable for DPC therapy, and pregnant patients were excluded. Total RNA was extracted from unfractionated whole blood collected in Tempus Blood RNA tubes. Looking up the germline V gene (reference sequence) yields CDR1 GTSNPN and CDR2 SVGIG. The CDR3 runs 15 amino acids, cysteine and phenylalanine included. Only CDR3 DNA is held: 45 bases, read in frame from base 1. Trimming at the junction amounts to 0 bases on V and 0 bases on J, and the germline ends lie 9 bases apart. Library preparation employed RACE. Sequencing relied on a NextSeq 500. During library preparation, unique molecular identifiers were attached to individual cDNA molecules so that TCRs could be counted quantitatively and reproducibly. From each blood RNA sample, both TCR alpha and TCR beta chains were sequenced. The paper's data handling went like this. The median number of TCRs per sample was roughly 100,000, ranging from about 20,000 to 690,600. The Decombinator software suite was used to annotate the V, J and CDR3 of the TCR reads. To make PS versus PT1 abundance plots, every sample was subsampled to the same number of TCRs (28,000). Expanded TCRs were defined as absent before sensitization and observed at least eight times at the 2-week time point. TCRdb's own reprocessing of the public reads used fastp at Q25 and MiXCR and kept productive beta chains. Rows matching on CDR3 protein sequence are summarized as one entry with the most common DNA and genes. These V and J calls are TCRdb output, not the study's own analysis. Present in this sample are 300,000 to 400,000 distinct CDR3 sequences, more than 4.5% of which were seen just once. Of the sample, just over 2.5% is held by the ten largest clones.

The full study reports these points: The number of PT1 expanded TCRs positively correlated with patch test score, significant at thresholds 8, 16 and 32 but not 4. Compared with pre-sensitization or healthy control sets, expanded TCRs formed significantly more large CDR3 similarity clusters, which is consistent with antigen-driven responses. After repeated subsampling, changes were observed in the strength of the expansion versus patch-test correlation and in the threshold at which the correlation became significant. Alopecia, a presumed autoimmune disease, was present in all patients, so the immune response of the patients might differ from that of healthy individuals. The number of TCRs above 1 in 1000 frequency did not change with DPC sensitization; there was no evidence of global repertoire structure alterations.

The clonotype originates from a woman aged 45-65 years with alopecia areata. Some clones in this sample may be carry-over from other donors' samples. The sequence is built from TRBV30 and TRBJ1-5; no D gene call is confident. The sequenced sample was whole blood, obtained in connection with sensitization to the hapten diphenylcyclopropenone (DPC). The nucleotide sequence is TGTGCCTGGAGTGTAGGAGGGAATAGCAATCAGCCCCAGCATTTT. Its product reads: CAWSVGGNSNQPQHF.